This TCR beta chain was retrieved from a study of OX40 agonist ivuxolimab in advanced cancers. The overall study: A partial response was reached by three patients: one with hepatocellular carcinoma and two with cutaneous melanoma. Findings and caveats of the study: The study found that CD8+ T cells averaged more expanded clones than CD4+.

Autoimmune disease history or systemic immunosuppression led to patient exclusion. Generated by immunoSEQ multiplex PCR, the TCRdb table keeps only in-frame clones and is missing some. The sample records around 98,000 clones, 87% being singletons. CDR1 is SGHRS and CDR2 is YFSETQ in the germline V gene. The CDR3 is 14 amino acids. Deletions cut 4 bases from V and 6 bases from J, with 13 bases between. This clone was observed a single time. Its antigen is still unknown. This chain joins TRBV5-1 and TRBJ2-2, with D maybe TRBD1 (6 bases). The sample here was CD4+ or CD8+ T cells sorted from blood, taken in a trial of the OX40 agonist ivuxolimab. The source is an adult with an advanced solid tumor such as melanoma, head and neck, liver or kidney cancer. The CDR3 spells CASSLDSSPGELFF. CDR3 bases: TGCGCCAGCAGCCTGGACAGCTCTCCCGGGGAGCTGTTTTTT.